The 32 T cell receptor beta chains below come from one sample, sequenced in a study of blood T cell repertoires in COVID-19. Method: immunoSEQ multiplex PCR; TCRdb's copy keeps in-frame clones and lacks some. The sample records some 290,000 clones, just under 90% being singletons. The source material was PBMCs or T cells enriched from blood (not recorded which). These receptors were collected from a woman in her thirties who had recovered from COVID-19.

The chain's CDR3 is CASSWTGAGYTF. CDR3 nucleotides: TGCGCCAGCAGCTGGACAGGGGCAGGCTACACCTTC. This chain connects TRBV5-1 to TRBJ1-2, with 9 bases identical to TRBD1. CDR3 length: 12 residues. V was pared by 3 bases and J by 8 bases, with 2 bases of the junction left unmatched. Germline V CDR1 and CDR2: SGHRS, YFSETQ.

V usage is TRBV21-1 and J usage is TRBJ2-3; TRBD2, the D gene given by the table, was not confirmed from the DNA. TRBV21-1 counts as a pseudogene. The CDR3 has 17 residues. CDR3 loop: CASSKADPREGEDTQYF. In DNA, the CDR3 is TGTGCCAGCAGCAAAGCGGACCCCAGGGAGGGGGAAGATACGCAGTATTTT.

Turning to this clone: Other DNA sequences within the sample encode an identical CDR3. The chain combines TRBV6-5 with TRBJ2-1, with a weak D call TRBD1 (5 bases). Between the trimmed V and J ends, which lost 0 bases and 8 bases, there was a span of 8 bases. Germline V gene lookup returns CDR1 MNHEY and CDR2 SVGAGI. This CDR3 is built from 13 residues. The CDR3, as DNA: TGTGCCAGCAGTTACTCAAGGGGTCATGAGCAGTTCTTC. Translated: CASSYSRGHEQFF.

The chain couples TRBV6-5 to TRBJ2-2; D may be TRBD1 (5 bases). Germline assignment: CDR1 MNHEY and CDR2 SVGAGI. CDR3 length: 14 residues. Trimming removed 5 bases from V and 5 bases from J, with 12 bases in between. Here the CDR3 reads CASSTLPGTGELFF. CDR3 DNA sequence: TGTGCCAGCAGTACCCTGCCAGGGACCGGGGAGCTGTTTTTT.

This CDR3 is CASSISFQETQYF. The CDR3 DNA sequence: TGTGCCAGTAGTATAAGCTTCCAAGAGACCCAGTACTTC. The rearrangement links TRBV19 to TRBJ2-5; D call uncertain. The CDR3 is 13 amino acids. Germline V gene data show CDR1 as LNHDA and CDR2 as SQIVND (reference sequence). V gave up 2 bases and J gave up 1 base, with 5 bases separating them.

This CDR3 is CASSPSRLLHRGIGNTIYF. CDR3 coding DNA: TGTGCCAGCTCACCGAGTCGGCTTCTCCACAGGGGCATTGGAAACACCATATATTTT. The chain combines TRBV18 with TRBJ1-3; TRBD1 agrees at 7 bases. Trimming at V came to 3 bases and at J to 3 bases, leaving 17 bases not matched to a gene. CDR1 and CDR2 from the germline V gene are KGHSH and LQKENI. The CDR3 runs to 19 residues.

CDR3 residues: CASSFSSTNEKLFF. The CDR3 nucleotides are TGTGCCAGCAGTTTCTCCTCAACTAATGAAAAACTGTTTTTT. The rearrangement uses TRBV28 and TRBJ1-4; D ambiguous. The CDR3 spans 14 residues. V dropped 3 bases and J dropped 0 bases, with 5 bases sitting between them. Germline CDR1 MDHEN, CDR2 SYDVKM.

This clone was counted a few times. The rearrangement joins TRBV4-1 to TRBJ2-7; D is perhaps TRBD2 (5 bases). In germline, CDR1 is MGHRA, CDR2 YSYEKL. The CDR3 contains 15 residues. Trimming stripped 1 base from V and 3 bases from J, with 13 bases between. CDR3 sequence: CASSQAPGFVYEQYF. The CDR3 bases are TGCGCCAGCAGCCAAGCCCCGGGATTCGTCTACGAGCAGTACTTC.

V is TRBV5-1 and J is TRBJ2-3; possible D gene TRBD1, 6 bases. Trimming stripped 0 bases from V and 1 base from J, with 6 bases between. The CDR3 runs to 14 residues. CDR1 is SGHRS, CDR2 YFSETQ, per germline. This CDR3 reads CASSLGGRTDTQYF. The CDR3 DNA reads as TGCGCCAGCAGCTTGGGGGGGCGCACAGATACGCAGTATTTT. Full variable domain (remainder filled in from reference TRBV5-1 and TRBJ2-3): KAGVTQTPRYLIKTRGQQVTLSCSPISGHRSVSWYQQTPGQGLQFLFEYFSETQRNKGNFPGRFSGRQFSNSRSEMNVSTLELGDSALYLCASSLGGRTDTQYFGPGTRLTVL.

This CDR3 reads CASSVASAGGPDTQYF. CDR3 nucleotide sequence: TGTGCCAGCAGCGTAGCCTCTGCGGGAGGCCCAGATACGCAGTATTTT. The genes are TRBV9 and TRBJ2-3; 8 bases fit TRBD2. Germline V CDR1 and CDR2: SGDLS, YYNGEE. V lost 0 bases and J lost 4; bases outside the gene matches: 7. The CDR3 totals 16 residues.

This chain links TRBV6-5 with TRBJ2-1; 8 nucleotides agree with TRBD2. Losses at the gene ends were 8 bases for V and 8 bases for J; bases not matched to a gene: 11. The CDR3 length is 14 residues. The V gene's germline CDR1 is MNHEY and CDR2 SVGAGI. The CDR3 region has the DNA TGTGCCAGCGGAACGGGAGGGCCCGGGGATGAGCAGTTCTTC. It is translated as CASGTGGPGDEQFF.

The V and J genes are TRBV19 and TRBJ1-1; TRBD1 aligns across 7 bases. The CDR3 contains 14 residues. Germline assignment: CDR1 LNHDA and CDR2 SQIVND (reference sequence). V lost 7 bases, J lost 6 bases, and 11 bases stayed unmatched. CDR3 region: CASTRDREGAEAFF. The CDR3 DNA follows: TGTGCCAGTACCCGCGACAGGGAAGGCGCTGAAGCTTTCTTT.

J is TRBJ2-5 and V is TRBV6-5; 11 bases match TRBD2. The germline V gene encodes CDR1 MNHEY and CDR2 SVGAGI. This CDR3 is built from 16 residues. V trimming: 4 bases; J trimming: 3 bases; junction bases outside the gene matches: 7. In DNA form, the CDR3 reads TGTGCCAGCAGTTCCCAACTAGCGGGAGAAGAAGAGACCCAGTACTTC. Translated: CASSSQLAGEEETQYF.

This clone was detected a few times. V gene TRBV19 combines with J gene TRBJ2-1; 9 bases are a match to TRBD1. The CDR3 is 13 residues long. Trimming removed 7 bases from V and 9 bases from J; junction bases left unmatched: 7. Germline V CDR1 and CDR2: LNHDA, SQIVND (reference sequence). The CDR3 loop reads CASTHRGPGEQFF. The CDR3 DNA sequence: TGTGCCAGTACCCACAGGGGGCCCGGTGAGCAGTTCTTC.

This clone is a singleton in its sample. The gene calls are TRBV28 and TRBJ2-6; TRBD1 aligns across 10 bases. V was pared by 6 bases and J by 0 bases, with 5 bases of the junction left unmatched. The germline V gene encodes CDR1 MDHEN and CDR2 SYDVKM. The CDR3 spans 17 residues. The CDR3 DNA follows: TGTGCCAGCAGCCTTAGGACAGGGGGCTCTGGGGCCAACGTCCTGACTTTC. It specifies CASSLRTGGSGANVLTF.

Written as DNA, the CDR3 is TGCAGCGTCGGGGGATGGGAAGAGCGATCCTACGAGCAGTACTTC. Translating gives CSVGGWEERSYEQYF. The rearrangement links TRBV29-1 to TRBJ2-7; weak D call: TRBD2 (6 bases). This CDR3 is 15 amino acids long. Germline V lookup: CDR1 SQVTM, CDR2 ANQGSEA. Trimming removed 6 bases from V and 1 base from J, with 19 bases in between.

The chain is built from TRBV7-9 and TRBJ1-1; D is possibly TRBD1 (6 bases). The length of the CDR3 is 14 residues. Trimming took off 4 bases at V and 2 bases at J, with 11 bases between the two ends. CDR1 is SEHNR, CDR2 FQNEAQ, per germline (reference sequence). The CDR3 reads CASSYGTTNTEAFF. DNA of the CDR3: TGTGCCAGCAGCTACGGGACAACAAACACTGAAGCTTTCTTT.

In DNA, the CDR3 is TGCGCCAGCAGCTTGTCAGGGGAAGGGTGGGATACGCAGTATTTT. Its translation is CASSLSGEGWDTQYF. The chain uses TRBV5-1 and TRBJ2-3, with D perhaps TRBD1 (6 bases). CDR1 is SGHRS, CDR2 YFSETQ, per germline. The CDR3 has 15 residues. V lost 1 base and J 6 bases, leaving 15 bases between the germline ends.

The chain uses TRBV7-2 and TRBJ2-7, with D possibly matching TRBD1 (5 bases). The CDR3 is 14 residues long. Trimming took off 2 bases at V and 1 base at J, with 9 bases between the two ends. Germline V lookup: CDR1 SGHTA, CDR2 FQGNSA. The CDR3 spells CASSLTQGSYEQYF. In DNA, the CDR3 is TGTGCCAGCAGCTTAACCCAGGGTTCCTACGAGCAGTACTTC.

The chain couples TRBV18 to TRBJ1-2; tentatively, D is TRBD1 (5 bases). V shed 6 bases and J shed 6 bases, with 17 bases lying between them. This CDR3 has 14 residues. Germline V lookup: CDR1 KGHSH, CDR2 LQKENI. The CDR3: CASSRTGFSNGYTF. For the CDR3, the DNA is TGTGCCAGCTCCCGAACAGGATTTAGTAATGGCTACACCTTC.

The chain has TRBV29-1 and TRBJ1-6, with a tentative D call TRBD1 (5 bases). V was shortened by 3 bases and J by 8 bases, with 11 bases between the two germline ends. This CDR3 has 13 residues. Germline assignment: CDR1 SQVTM and CDR2 ANQGSEA. Here the CDR3 reads CSVDFREHSPLHF. In DNA, the CDR3 is TGCAGCGTTGATTTCAGGGAACATTCACCCCTCCACTTT.

The gene calls are TRBV29-1 and TRBJ1-1; 8 bases match TRBD1. The V segment lost 6 bases and the J segment 6 bases; nucleotides outside the gene matches: 9. Germline V CDR1 and CDR2: SQVTM, ANQGSEA. This CDR3 region has 13 residues. CDR3 in DNA: TGCAGCGTCTACAGGGGGGGAGGTGCTGAAGCTTTCTTT. Its protein is CSVYRGGGAEAFF.

This rearrangement joins TRBV30 to TRBJ1-2; D is perhaps TRBD1 (5 bases). CDR3 length equals 12 residues. V dropped 5 bases and J dropped 8 bases, with 15 bases sitting between them. Per the germline V gene, CDR1 is GTSNPN and CDR2 is SVGIG (reference sequence). The CDR3 nucleotides read TGTGCCTGGGTGACAGTACTATACGGCTACACCTTC. Translating it yields CAWVTVLYGYTF. Filled out from reference TRBV30 and TRBJ1-2, the complete variable domain reads SQTIHQWPATLVQPVGSPLSLECTVEGTSNPNLYWYRQAAGRGLQLLFYSVGIGQISSEVPQNLSASRPQDRQFILSSKKLLLSDSGFYLCAWVTVLYGYTFGSGTRLTVV.

The chain has TRBV3-1 (or the pseudogene TRBV3-2) and TRBJ2-7; tentatively, D is TRBD1 (6 bases). In germline, CDR1 is LGHDT, CDR2 YNNKEL (reference sequence). The CDR3 has 13 residues. Trimming removed 4 bases at V and 2 bases at J, with 9 bases between. The CDR3 DNA sequence: TGTGCCAGCAGCCGACAGGTCGCCTACGAGCAGTACTTC. Translating gives CASSRQVAYEQYF.

The gene calls are TRBV7-9 and TRBJ1-1, with D perhaps matching TRBD1 (5 bases). Germline values: CDR1 SEHNR, CDR2 FQNEAQ (reference sequence). CDR3 length equals 13 residues. V lost 5 bases and J lost 5, with 12 bases in between. The CDR3 DNA is TGTGCCAGCAGCCCGACGGGGGATACTGAAGCTTTCTTT. Residues: CASSPTGDTEAFF.

The rearrangement links TRBV7-2 to TRBJ2-7, with 10 bases fitting TRBD2. Germline V gene data show CDR1 as SGHTA and CDR2 as FQGNSA. The ends lost 4 bases at V and 2 bases at J; junction bases unmatched: 5. CDR3 size: 15 residues. CDR3 in DNA: TGTGCCAGCAGCTCGAGGACTAGCGGAACCTACGAGCAGTACTTC. This codes for CASSSRTSGTYEQYF.

This clone has just a few counts. The chain recombines TRBV6-6 with TRBJ2-2; unclear D gene. Germline V gene data show CDR1 as MNHNY and CDR2 as SVGAGI (reference sequence). CDR3 size: 14 residues. The V and J ends lost 10 bases and 4 bases respectively, with 16 bases between them. The CDR3 nucleotides read TGTGCCACTGTATTACGAGTCGGCACCGGGGAGCTGTTTTTT. This translates into CATVLRVGTGELFF.

The genes are TRBV24-1 and TRBJ2-3; 11 bases are shared with TRBD2. The CDR3 consists of 18 residues. Germline values: CDR1 KGHDR, CDR2 SFDVKD. The trim removed 2 bases at V and 1 base at J, leaving 7 bases unmatched. CDR3 nucleotides: TGTGCCACCAGTGATTCCGGACTAGCGGGTCCCGGCACAGATACGCAGTATTTT. This gives the protein CATSDSGLAGPGTDTQYF.

The chain links TRBV19 to TRBJ1-1, with D possibly matching TRBD1 (5 bases). Trimming pared 3 bases from V and 10 bases from J, leaving 12 bases between. The length of the CDR3 is 12 residues. CDR1 and CDR2 (germline): LNHDA, SQIVND (reference sequence). DNA for the CDR3: TGTGCCAGTAGTATGGAGGGGAGGGGAGCTTTCTTT. It specifies CASSMEGRGAFF.

The chain uses TRBV7-5 and TRBJ2-3; the table names TRBD2, a call not compared with the DNA. TRBV7-5 constitutes a pseudogene. The CDR3 is 16 residues long. The CDR3 loop is CARSLCGTSATDTQYF. CDR3 nucleotide sequence: TGTGCCAGAAGCTTATGTGGGACTAGCGCGACAGATACGCAGTATTTT.

V gene TRBV7-6 combines with J gene TRBJ1-2; possibly TRBD1 for D (6 bases). The CDR3 contains 18 residues. The V gene lost 2 bases and the J gene lost 6 bases, with 25 bases spanning the gap. Germline values: CDR1 SGHVS, CDR2 FNYEAQ. CDR3 sequence reads: CASSLLGTHTEGTHGYTF. CDR3 DNA: TGTGCCAGCAGCTTACTCGGGACACACACCGAAGGAACCCATGGCTACACCTTC.

The CDR3 DNA reads TGTGCCAGCAGTCCTCAGGGTTCTCTCGATACGCAGTATTTT. Translation: CASSPQGSLDTQYF. V and J are TRBV27 and TRBJ2-3, with D tentatively TRBD1 (5 bases). V gave up 5 bases and J gave up 6 bases, with 15 bases separating them. The CDR3 is made up of 14 amino acids. Per the germline V gene, CDR1 is MNHEY and CDR2 is SMNVEV (reference sequence).